This TCR beta chain was profiled in a study of neurological immune-mediated disorders. General study points: TCR-beta repertoires seemed private in all groups, with no expanded CDR3 amino acid sequences shared. The most TCR clonal expansion was seen in HTLV-1-associated myelopathy, whereas the least was seen in multiple sclerosis, below the level in healthy controls.

The table lists this clonotype with many counts. The antigen remains undetermined. Deletions cut 0 bases from V and 1 base from J, with 9 bases between. Germline V gene data show CDR1 as SGHRS and CDR2 as YFSETQ. The CDR3 runs to 15 residues. The cDNA was produced through 5'RACE with 10-nucleotide random UMIs. TCRdb re-called the 5' RACE reads through MiXCR, storing one row per CDR3 protein. The sample includes around 48,000 distinct CDR3 sequences, about 9.3% of them seen just once. The chain combines TRBV5-1 with TRBJ2-3; D uncertain. Sequencing was carried out using PBMCs. The sequence came from a middle-aged woman with HTLV-1-associated myelopathy (HAM/TSP). The CDR3 here is CASSLDGVGTDTQYF. The DNA for the CDR3 is TGCGCCAGCAGCTTGGACGGAGTTGGCACAGATACGCAGTATTTT.